Listed below are T cell receptor beta chains from one sample, sequenced in a study of cytomegalovirus exposure and HLA in healthy donors. Method: immunoSEQ multiplex PCR; TCRdb's copy keeps in-frame clones and lacks some. The sample contains about 160,000 clones, around 86% of which appear only once. The sequenced sample consisted of PBMCs. These TCRs come from a man over 45 in good health and CMV-seropositive. Both conserved end residues are part of each CDR3. The order of the fields is CDR3 protein, CDR3 DNA, J gene, clone size, D gene, V gene. A D gene is named only where the DNA matches it firmly. Clone size is shown for a subset of rows, as once, few, many or a class of expanded clone.

CASSLTGQSYEQYF TGCGCCAGCAGCTTGACGGGACAGTCCTACGAGCAGTACTTC TRBJ2-7 NA TRBD1 TRBV5-1
CASSVDGSGVYEQYF TGTGCCAGCAGCGTAGATGGTAGCGGGGTCTACGAGCAGTACTTC TRBJ2-7 NA TRBD2 TRBV9
CASRKTGEEEPQHF TGTGCCAGCAGAAAGACAGGGGAGGAAGAGCCCCAGCATTTT TRBJ1-5 NA TRBD1 TRBV4-2
CASSKGQGYEQYF TGTGCCAGCAGTAAGGGACAGGGCTACGAGCAGTACTTC TRBJ2-7 NA TRBD1 TRBV7-3
CASSSLGGTDTQYF TGTGCCAGCAGCTCCCTCGGGGGTACAGATACGCAGTATTTT TRBJ2-3 NA NA TRBV7-3
CASSLGPGEVSGELFF TGTGCCAGCAGCTTAGGTCCGGGGGAAGTATCCGGGGAGCTGTTTTTT TRBJ2-2 NA NA TRBV7-8
CASSFQGAVGETQYF TGTGCCAGCAGCTTTCAGGGGGCCGTAGGAGAGACCCAGTACTTC TRBJ2-5 NA TRBD1 TRBV11-2
CASSADTQYF TGTGCCAGCAGCGCAGATACGCAGTATTTT TRBJ2-3 NA NA TRBV28
CASSLGGPLEFADTQYF TGTGCCAGCAGCTTAGGGGGGCCTTTGGAGTTCGCAGATACGCAGTATTTT TRBJ2-3 few NA TRBV7-2
CASSLGGSNQPQHF TGTGCCAGCAGTTTAGGGGGGAGCAATCAGCCCCAGCATTTT TRBJ1-5 NA NA TRBV27
CASTTGYNEQFF TGTGCCAGCACAACAGGGTACAATGAGCAGTTCTTC TRBJ2-1 NA NA TRBV27
CASSFTSGENTGELFF TGTGCCAGCAGTTTCACTAGCGGAGAAAACACCGGGGAGCTGTTTTTT TRBJ2-2 NA TRBD2 TRBV7-6
CASSEWVQGPYEQYF TGTGCCAGCAGTGAATGGGTGCAGGGCCCCTACGAGCAGTACTTC TRBJ2-7 NA NA TRBV25-1
CASSLIGVGTDTQYF TGTGCCAGCAGCTTAATAGGGGTCGGAACAGATACGCAGTATTTT TRBJ2-3 NA NA TRBV7-3
CASRDSHSDETQYF TGTGCCAGTCGGGACAGCCACAGCGATGAGACCCAGTACTTC TRBJ2-5 NA TRBD1 TRBV6-5
CASSAVETIRETQYF TGTGCCAGCAGCGCGGTCGAGACCATCCGGGAGACCCAGTACTTC TRBJ2-5 NA NA TRBV7-9
CASSLWGADSGNTIYF TGTGCCAGCAGTTTATGGGGGGCAGACTCGGGAAACACCATATATTTT TRBJ1-3 NA NA TRBV28
CASSSGLQRTTDTQYF TGTGCCAGCAGCTCTGGACTCCAAAGAACCACAGATACGCAGTATTTT TRBJ2-3 NA NA TRBV7-2
CASSGATGETQYF TGTGCCAGTAGCGGGGCAACAGGGGAGACCCAGTACTTC TRBJ2-5 NA TRBD2 TRBV7-6
CASSPPLGHQETQYF TGTGCCAGTAGTCCACCCCTGGGGCACCAAGAGACCCAGTACTTC TRBJ2-5 NA NA TRBV19
CAWNGARNTGELFF TGTGCCTGGAATGGGGCTCGAAACACCGGGGAGCTGTTTTTT TRBJ2-2 once NA TRBV30
CSVVWQGVWNEQFF TGCAGCGTTGTTTGGCAGGGGGTTTGGAATGAGCAGTTCTTC TRBJ2-1 NA TRBD1 TRBV29-1
CASSVLASETQYF TGTGCCAGCAGCGTGCTAGCGTCGGAGACCCAGTACTTC TRBJ2-5 NA NA TRBV9
CASSAGGGGNEQFF TGTGCCAGCAGCGCAGGTGGCGGGGGCAATGAGCAGTTCTTC TRBJ2-1 NA TRBD2 TRBV7-2
CASSPTGTGDSPLHF TGTGCCAGCAGCCCAACCGGGACAGGGGACTCACCCCTCCACTTT TRBJ1-6 NA TRBD1 TRBV6-4
CASSPVSGTEAFF TGCGCCAGCAGCCCGGTATCCGGGACTGAAGCTTTCTTT TRBJ1-1 NA NA TRBV5-1
CASSVVGGRADTQYF TGTGCCAGCAGCGTAGTGGGGGGGCGGGCAGATACGCAGTATTTT TRBJ2-3 NA NA TRBV9
CSAHQSGPQHF TGCAGTGCTCATCAATCGGGGCCCCAGCATTTT TRBJ1-5 NA NA TRBV20-1